This T cell receptor (beta chain) was retrieved from a study of shared clonotypes between healthy human individuals. The CDR3 extends over 12 amino acids. In germline, CDR1 is MDHEN, CDR2 SYDVKM. The V end was cut by 2 bases, the J end by 3 bases, with 5 bases between. Repertoires were generated with immunoSEQ multiplex PCR, while TCRdb's copy carries only in-frame clones and drops some. The table lists some 2.3 million clones, about 92% of them singletons. As regards this clone: Its specificity is unknown. The sample carries other DNA sequences with the same CDR3.

Study-wide results and limits: When naive CD4 clonotypes were compared across a handful of donors, around 4.6% were shared. Non-shared clonotypes showed lower generation probabilities than clonotypes common to all four donors. In general, naive subsets displayed greater estimated richness than memory subsets did.

CD4+ cells underwent separation, giving CD45RA+ naive and CD45RA-negative memory subsets. This sequence originates from a man in his late teens or twenties in good health. Some clones in this sample may be carry-over from other donors' samples. Sequenced sample: naive CD4+ T cells from PBMCs. The subset is: CD45RA+ positively selected. The chain is built from TRBV28 and TRBJ2-7; no firm D call. Here the CDR3 reads CASSLRGYEQYF. CDR3 nucleotides: TGTGCCAGCAGTTTACGCGGCTACGAGCAGTACTTC.